The 32 T cell receptor beta chains below were found in one sample sequenced in a study of T cells in Graves' hyperthyroidism and ophthalmopathy. TCR beta CDR3 regions were amplified from RNA. The HTBI primer set was used in a first-round RT-PCR of the TCR CDR3. TCRdb reprocessed the multiplex PCR reads with MiXCR, giving one entry per CDR3 protein. The profile shows 400,000 to 550,000 distinct CDR3 sequences, approximately 15% of them singletons. Input material: blood. Receptors originate from a woman between 18 and 29 years old with Graves' hyperthyroidism.

The chain has TRBV7-8 and TRBJ2-7, with 9 positions matching TRBD2. The CDR3 sequence is 15 residues long. The ends lost 4 bases at V and 7 bases at J; junction bases unmatched: 11. Germline CDR1 SGHVS, CDR2 FQNEAQ. CDR3 DNA sequence: TGTGCCAGCAGCTCGGCGGGAGGGCCCGGCGATGAGCAGTACGTC. Residues: CASSSAGGPGDEQYV.

This clonotype was counted at least ten times. This sequence joins TRBV5-1 and TRBJ2-1; D gene ambiguous. The germline V gene has CDR1 SGHRS and CDR2 YFSETQ. Trimming removed 2 bases at V and 8 bases at J, with 8 bases between. The CDR3 sequence is 12 residues long. In DNA, the CDR3 is TGCGCCAGCAGCTTACCGAGTGATGAGCAGTTCTTC. It is translated as CASSLPSDEQFF.

A note on this clonotype: Possible read error: a much larger clone is one base away. The chain employs TRBV19 and TRBJ2-1, with 7 positions matching TRBD2. CDR1 LNHDA and CDR2 SQIVND come from the germline V gene (reference sequence). The CDR3 runs to 14 residues. V was clipped by 7 bases and J by 6 bases; unmatched bases: 9. CDR3 sequence (DNA): TGTGCCAGTAAAGAGGGAGGGCCGTCCAATGAGCAGTTCTTC. Translated, it gives CASKEGGPSNEQFF.

This clonotype was recorded many times. V and J are TRBV5-1 and TRBJ2-7, with 8 bases fitting TRBD2. The germline V gene has CDR1 SGHRS and CDR2 YFSETQ. V was clipped by 0 bases and J by 2 bases; unmatched bases: 4. The CDR3 sequence is 15 residues long. The CDR3 DNA sequence: TGCGCCAGCAGCTTGGTGGCGGGAGGTACCTACGAGCAGTACTTC. Amino acid sequence: CASSLVAGGTYEQYF.

A few counts support this clonotype. This chain links TRBV2 with TRBJ1-2; D gene ambiguous. V dropped 1 base and J dropped 2 bases, with 20 bases sitting between them. Germline V gene sequence: CDR1 SNHLY, CDR2 FYNNEI. The CDR3 is 18 residues long. The DNA for the CDR3 is TGTGCCAGCAGTGAAGTAGGGATAGGTGGGCGAATCAACTATGGCTACACCTTC. This translates into CASSEVGIGGRINYGYTF.

The chain carries TRBV29-1 and TRBJ2-7; 9 nucleotides match TRBD1. Germline V CDR1 and CDR2: SQVTM, ANQGSEA. The CDR3 loop spans 12 amino acids. The CDR3 loop reads CNAPGQGSEQYF. The CDR3 nucleotides read TGCAACGCACCGGGACAGGGAAGCGAGCAGTACTTC.

This clonotype showed up many times. The genes are TRBV12-3 or TRBV12-4 and TRBJ1-3; D gene ambiguous. The CDR3 extends over 14 amino acids. V gave up 5 bases and J gave up 4 bases, with 12 bases separating them. CDR3 sequence reads: CASSRNLGGNTIYF. The CDR3 DNA reads as TGTGCCAGCAGTCGGAATTTGGGGGGAAACACCATATATTTT.

The chain recombines TRBV25-1 with TRBJ1-2; D remains unclear. The ends were cut back, 6 bases at V and 1 base at J, with 12 bases in the middle. The length of the CDR3 is 14 residues. The germline V gene encodes CDR1 MGHDK and CDR2 SYGVNS. CDR3 sequence: CASSLSGSNYGYTF. DNA for the CDR3: TGTGCCAGCAGCCTTAGCGGGAGTAACTATGGCTACACCTTC.

This clonotype has a count of ten or more. The J gene is TRBJ2-5, the V gene TRBV3-1; 13 positions agree with TRBD2. The V gene's germline CDR1 is LGHDT and CDR2 YNNKEL (reference sequence). Trimming cost V 2 bases and J 1 base; bases outside gene matches: 1. This CDR3 comprises 16 residues. In DNA form, the CDR3 reads TGTGCCAGCAGCCAAACTAGCGGGAGGGCCCAAGAGACCCAGTACTTC. Its translation is CASSQTSGRAQETQYF.

This rearrangement joins TRBV11-3 to TRBJ1-1; D unclear. CDR1 is SGHNT and CDR2 is YENEEA in the germline V gene. V was shortened by 5 bases and J by 4 bases, with 11 bases between the two germline ends. This CDR3 spans 13 amino acids. This CDR3 is CASSSRWGTEAFF. The CDR3 region has the DNA TGTGCCAGCAGCAGCCGGTGGGGCACTGAAGCTTTCTTT.

This clonotype has more than one count but fewer than ten. The rearrangement links TRBV14 to TRBJ2-7, with 9 bases lining up with TRBD2. CDR3 size: 16 residues. V lost 0 bases, J lost 4 bases, and 7 bases stayed unmatched. Germline lookup yields CDR1 SGHDN and CDR2 FVKESK. CDR3 in amino acids: CASSQDRPSGTYEQYF. CDR3 nucleotide sequence: TGTGCCAGCAGCCAAGATCGGCCTAGCGGGACATACGAGCAGTACTTC.

This clonotype occurred many times. A read error may explain this, as a much larger clone is one base away. The rearrangement links TRBV12-3 or TRBV12-4 to TRBJ2-6; D unclear. V was cut by 2 bases and J by 0 bases, with 2 bases left in between. CDR3 length: 14 amino acids. As DNA, the CDR3 is TGTGCCAGCAGTTTATTCTCTGGGGCCAACGTCCTGACTTTC. Translation gives CASSLFSGANVLTF.

A few counts support this clonotype. The chain carries TRBV28 and TRBJ1-2; 7 bases match TRBD1. Germline V gives CDR1 MDHEN, CDR2 SYDVKM. The CDR3 extends over 12 amino acids. V lost 3 bases to trimming and J lost 7 bases; unmatched junction nucleotides: 2. CDR3 amino acids: CASSFAGGGYTF. In nucleotides, the CDR3 is TGTGCCAGCAGTTTTGCAGGGGGTGGCTACACCTTC.

This clonotype was seen only once. One junction end does not reproduce the germline sequence, and a read error may be involved. This sequence joins TRBV9 and TRBJ1-4; TRBD1 aligns across 10 bases. This CDR3 contains 15 residues. CDR1 and CDR2 (germline): SGDLS, YYNGEE. As DNA, the CDR3 is TGTGCCAGAAGCGTTTGGGACAGGGGTACTGAAAAACTGTTTTTT. Its protein product is CARSVWDRGTEKLFF.

This clonotype was counted ten times or more. The genes are TRBV6-5 and TRBJ1-1; D gene ambiguous. Germline V gives CDR1 MNHEY, CDR2 SVGAGI. The length of the CDR3 is 17 residues. Trimming took off 2 bases at V and 0 bases at J, with 16 bases between the two ends. CDR3 coding DNA: TGTGCCAGCAGTTACCGTCTCGAAAGTCAGTTGAACACTGAAGCTTTCTTT. It codes for CASSYRLESQLNTEAFF.

This clonotype has ten or more counts. V usage is TRBV27 and J usage is TRBJ2-1, with 9 bases identical to TRBD2. The CDR3 has 17 amino acids. J lost 3 bases, V lost 7 bases, and 13 bases had no gene match. Per germline, CDR1 MNHEY and CDR2 SMNVEV (reference sequence). The CDR3 region has the DNA TGTGCCAGCACTCAAGGAGGCGGGAGGGAAAGCTACAATGAGCAGTTCTTC. Its translation: CASTQGGGRESYNEQFF.

This clonotype was counted once. The chain recombines TRBV9 with TRBJ2-3; no clear D gene. V lost 3 bases and J 1 base, leaving 6 bases between the germline ends. Per germline, CDR1 SGDLS and CDR2 YYNGEE. The CDR3 sequence is 13 residues long. The DNA for the CDR3 is TGTGCCAGCAGCGGAAGCGGCACAGATACGCAGTATTTT. Its translation is CASSGSGTDTQYF.

This clonotype was recorded a few times. The genes are TRBV6-5 and TRBJ1-4; D might be TRBD1 (5 bases). From germline, CDR1 is MNHEY and CDR2 SVGAGI. This CDR3 is built from 19 residues. Trimming took 2 bases from V and 5 from J, leaving 24 bases between them. CDR3 protein: CASSYRWGGGESWNEKLFF. In DNA form, the CDR3 reads TGTGCCAGCAGTTACCGCTGGGGGGGAGGGGAAAGTTGGAATGAAAAACTGTTTTTT.

This clonotype was counted at least ten times. The gene calls are TRBV2 and TRBJ1-4, with 12 bases identical to TRBD1. The CDR3 extends over 18 amino acids. Germline V gene data show CDR1 as SNHLY and CDR2 as FYNNEI. V lost 7 bases, J lost 3 bases, and 12 bases stayed unmatched. The CDR3 DNA sequence: TGTGCCAGCATCAATAGGGACAGGGGGCGCGTGGCTAATGAAAAACTGTTTTTT. Translation gives CASINRDRGRVANEKLFF. The full variable domain, completed using reference TRBV2 and TRBJ1-4, is EPEVTQTPSHQVTQMGQEVILRCVPISNHLYFYWYRQILGQKVEFLVSFYNNEISEKSEIFDDQFSVERPDGSNFTLKIRSTKLEDSAMYFCASINRDRGRVANEKLFFGSGTQLSVL.

This clonotype was recorded at least ten times. The chain carries TRBV7-3 and TRBJ1-1; no clear D. The germline V gene encodes CDR1 SGHTA and CDR2 FQGTGA. V was clipped by 2 bases and J by 1 base, with 14 bases between them. The CDR3 sequence is 16 residues long. This CDR3 reads CASSLWSGRTNTEAFF. The CDR3 DNA reads as TGTGCCAGCAGCTTATGGTCTGGGCGTACGAACACTGAAGCTTTCTTT.

This clonotype was counted many times. V usage is TRBV12-3 or TRBV12-4 and J usage is TRBJ2-3; D may be TRBD2 (6 bases). V was clipped by 5 bases and J by 5 bases, with 17 bases between them. The CDR3 runs to 15 residues. DNA of the CDR3: TGTGCCAGCAGTCGCGAGCGGACTATCGAAGATACGCAGTATTTT. Translating gives CASSRERTIEDTQYF.

Only a few counts were recorded for this clonotype. A read error may explain this, as a much larger clone is one base away. The V and J genes are TRBV6-4 and TRBJ2-7, with 10 positions matching TRBD2. From germline, CDR1 is MRHNA and CDR2 SNTAGT. The junction had 6 bases not matched to a gene; V was cut back by 6 bases and J by 1 base. This CDR3 comprises 15 residues. The CDR3 DNA sequence: TGTGCCAGCAGACCGGCTAGCGGGAGATCCTACGAGCAGTACTTC. Protein sequence: CASRPASGRSYEQYF.

This clonotype appeared many times. The rearrangement joins TRBV12-5 to TRBJ1-1, with 7 bases lining up with TRBD1. The germline CDR1 and CDR2 sequences are LGHNT and FRNRAP. V was pared by 7 bases and J by 5 bases, with 7 bases of the junction left unmatched. The CDR3 has 13 residues. Here the CDR3 reads CASDKGARTEAFF. CDR3 sequence (DNA): TGTGCTAGTGACAAGGGGGCGCGGACTGAAGCTTTCTTT.

This clonotype was counted at least ten times. The V gene is TRBV11-2, the J gene TRBJ2-3; 7 positions agree with TRBD2. In germline, CDR1 is SGHAT, CDR2 FQNNGV. Trimming cost V 5 bases and J 2 bases; bases outside gene matches: 10. This CDR3 spans 16 amino acids. Written as DNA, the CDR3 is TGTGCCAGCAGCGCCACCTTACTAGCGCACACAGATACGCAGTATTTT. Translating it yields CASSATLLAHTDTQYF.

In its sample, this clonotype was seen many times. This chain uses TRBV20-1 with TRBJ2-2; 11 bases are a match to TRBD2. The CDR3 runs 15 residues. Germline CDR1 DFQATT, CDR2 SNEGSKA (reference sequence). After removal of 1 base from V and 4 bases from J, the junction contained 2 bases not matched to a gene. This chain's CDR3 is CSARGTSGFTGELFF. The CDR3 nucleotides are TGCAGTGCTAGAGGGACTAGCGGGTTCACCGGGGAGCTGTTTTTT.

CDR3: CASGTSGRRADGTDTQYF. The CDR3 region has the DNA TGTGCCAGTGGGACTAGCGGGAGGAGGGCCGACGGCACAGATACGCAGTATTTT. The rearrangement uses TRBV12-3 or TRBV12-4 and TRBJ2-3, with TRBD2 matching over 15 bases. Unmatched junction bases numbered 11, after V lost 9 bases and J lost 1 base. CDR3 length: 18 residues.

This rearrangement joins TRBV6-1 to TRBJ2-5; 14 bases are shared with TRBD2. The CDR3 runs to 16 residues. Germline V lookup: CDR1 MNHNS, CDR2 SASEGT. V lost 5 bases and J lost 5; bases outside the gene matches: 7. The CDR3 sequence: CASSTGTSGRRETQYF. CDR3 bases: TGTGCCAGCAGTACGGGGACTAGCGGGAGACGGGAGACCCAGTACTTC.

The chain uses TRBV20-1 and TRBJ2-5; 8 nucleotides line up with TRBD1. The ends lost 7 bases at V and 2 bases at J; junction bases unmatched: 9. Germline CDR1 is DFQATT and CDR2 is SNEGSKA (reference sequence). The length of the CDR3 is 14 residues. The CDR3 reads CSVIRGPWQETQYF. The CDR3 region has the DNA TGCAGTGTCATCAGGGGGCCTTGGCAAGAGACCCAGTACTTC.

The sample holds a few counts of this clonotype. The chain links TRBV15 to TRBJ2-7; D perhaps matches TRBD1 (6 bases). V was clipped by 0 bases and J by 5 bases, with 8 bases between them. Germline lookup yields CDR1 LNHNV and CDR2 YYDKDF (reference sequence). The CDR3 length is 13 residues. In DNA, the CDR3 is TGTGCCACCAGCAGAGAGTACAGGGACGAGCAGTACGTC. This translates into CATSREYRDEQYV.

This clonotype was counted ten times or more. The chain has TRBV6-1 and TRBJ1-1; D possibly corresponds to TRBD1 (5 bases). The CDR3 is 14 amino acids. V dropped 6 bases and J dropped 4 bases, with 15 bases sitting between them. Looked up from germline, CDR1 is MNHNS and CDR2 is SASEGT. CDR3 sequence: CASRRGSLSTEAFF. The CDR3 bases are TGTGCCAGCAGACGGGGGTCCCTAAGCACTGAAGCTTTCTTT.

Many counts were recorded for this clonotype. The genes are TRBV10-3 and TRBJ2-5; D is ambiguous. Germline values: CDR1 ENHRY, CDR2 SYGVKD. With 10 bases removed from V and 3 bases from J, the gap between germline ends came to 12 bases. The CDR3 loop spans 12 amino acids. CDR3 sequence reads: CATLSHKETQYF. In DNA, the CDR3 is TGTGCCACCTTAAGTCACAAAGAGACCCAGTACTTC.

The rearrangement uses TRBV4-1 and TRBJ2-1, with TRBD2 matching over 10 bases. There are 16 residues in the CDR3. V trimming: 4 bases; J trimming: 4 bases; junction bases outside the gene matches: 7. Germline values: CDR1 MGHRA, CDR2 YSYEKL. The CDR3 bases are TGCGCCAGCAGCCTTAGCGGGAGGTCTCTTTACAATGAGCAGTTCTTC. Protein product: CASSLSGRSLYNEQFF.